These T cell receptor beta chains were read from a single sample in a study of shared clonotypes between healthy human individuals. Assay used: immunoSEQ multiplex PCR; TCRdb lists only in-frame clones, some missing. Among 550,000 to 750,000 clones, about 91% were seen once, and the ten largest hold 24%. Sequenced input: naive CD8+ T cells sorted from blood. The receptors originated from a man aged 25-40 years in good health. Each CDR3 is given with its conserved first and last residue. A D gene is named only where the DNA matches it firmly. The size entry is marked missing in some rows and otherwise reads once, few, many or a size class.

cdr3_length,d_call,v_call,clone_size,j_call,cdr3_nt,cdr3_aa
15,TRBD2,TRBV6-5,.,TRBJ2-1,TGTGCCAGCAGCCTCGGACTAGCGGGAGCGAATGAGCAGTTCTTC,CASSLGLAGANEQFF
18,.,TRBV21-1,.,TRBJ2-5,TGTGCCAGCAGCAAACAGCGGCTGCGCGCGGGGCAGGAAGAGACCCAGTACTTC,CASSKQRLRAGQEETQYF
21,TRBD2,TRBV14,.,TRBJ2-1,TGTGCCAGCAGCCAAGTTAGATTGGAGGGTCTAGCGGGACGGGTAAACAATGAGCAGTTCTTC,CASSQVRLEGLAGRVNNEQFF
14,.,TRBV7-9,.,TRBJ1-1,TGTGCCAGCAGCCCACTTACAGGGCACACTGAAGCTTTCTTT,CASSPLTGHTEAFF
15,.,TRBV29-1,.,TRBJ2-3,TGCAGCGTTGAAGATCAGGTGCGGTGGGCAGATACGCAGTATTTT,CSVEDQVRWADTQYF
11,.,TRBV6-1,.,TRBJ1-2,TGTGCCAGCAGTTCCCCAGGGGGCTACACCTTC,CASSSPGGYTF
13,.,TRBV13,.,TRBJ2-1,TGTGCCAGCAGCTTAACCAATTACAATGAGCAGTTCTTC,CASSLTNYNEQFF
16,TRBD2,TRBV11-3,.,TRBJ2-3,TGTGCCAGCAGCTCAAGGACTAGCGGGAGTACAGATACGCAGTATTTT,CASSSRTSGSTDTQYF
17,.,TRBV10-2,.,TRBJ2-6,TGCGCCAGCAGTGGCCTTGCGCTAGGGTCTGGGGCCAACGTCCTGACTTTC,CASSGLALGSGANVLTF
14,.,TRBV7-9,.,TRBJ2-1,TGTGCCAGCATTGGAGGGAGCTCCTACAATGAGCAGTTCTTC,CASIGGSSYNEQFF
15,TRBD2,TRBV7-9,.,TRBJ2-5,TGTGCCAGCAGCTCCAAGATAGCGGGAAAAGAGACCCAGTACTTC,CASSSKIAGKETQYF
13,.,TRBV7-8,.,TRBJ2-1,TGTGCCAGCAGCTTAGCCGTTCATGGTGAGCAGTTCTTC,CASSLAVHGEQFF
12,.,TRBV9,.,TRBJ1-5,TGTGCCAGCAGCGTAGGTGGTCAGCCCCAGCATTTT,CASSVGGQPQHF
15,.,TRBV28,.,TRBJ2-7,TGTGCCAGCAGAGGGGGATGGCTGAGCGCCGACGAGCAGTACTTC,CASRGGWLSADEQYF
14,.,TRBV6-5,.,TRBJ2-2,TGTGCCAGCAGTTACACCTCAAGGGCGGAAGAGCTGTTTTTT,CASSYTSRAEELFF
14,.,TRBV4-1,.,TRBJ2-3,TGCGCCAGCAGCATTGTAGGGGGAGCAGATACGCAGTATTTT,CASSIVGGADTQYF
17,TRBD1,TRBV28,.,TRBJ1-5,TGTGCCAGCAGTTTAGAAAGGACAGGGGGAGGAAATCAGCCCCAGCATTTT,CASSLERTGGGNQPQHF
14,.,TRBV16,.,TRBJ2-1,TGTGCCAGCAGCCAATCGTTAGTCTACAATGAGCAGTTCTTC,CASSQSLVYNEQFF
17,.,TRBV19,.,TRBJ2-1,TGTGCCAGTAGTATTTTCGGGACCGAGTTAGGGTACAATGAGCAGTTCTTC,CASSIFGTELGYNEQFF
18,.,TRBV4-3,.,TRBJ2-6,TGCGCCAGCAGCCAAGAAGACACCCAATTGGCTGGGGCCAACGTCCTGACTTTC,CASSQEDTQLAGANVLTF
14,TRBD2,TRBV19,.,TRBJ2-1,TGTGCCAGTGATAGCGGGAGAGGACACAATGAGCAGTTCTTC,CASDSGRGHNEQFF
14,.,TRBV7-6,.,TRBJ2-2,TGTGCCAGCAGCTTTACAGGCGACACCGGGGAGCTGTTTTTT,CASSFTGDTGELFF
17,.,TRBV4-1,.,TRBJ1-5,TGCGCCAGCAGCCGCCCCTCGGGGGGATTGAGCAATCAGCCCCAGCATTTT,CASSRPSGGLSNQPQHF
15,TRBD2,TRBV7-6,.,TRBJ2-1,TGTGCCAGCAGCTCCCGGACTAGCGGATACAATGAGCAGTTCTTC,CASSSRTSGYNEQFF
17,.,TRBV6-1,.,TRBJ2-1,TGTGCCAGCAGTGAAGCGCTTCAGGCAGAAGCCTACAATGAGCAGTTCTTC,CASSEALQAEAYNEQFF
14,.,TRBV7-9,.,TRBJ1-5,TGTGCCAGCAGCTTAGGGACAGTGAATCAGCCCCAGCATTTT,CASSLGTVNQPQHF
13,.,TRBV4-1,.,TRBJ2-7,TGCGCCAGCAGCCGGGGAACGCGCTACGAGCAGTACTTC,CASSRGTRYEQYF
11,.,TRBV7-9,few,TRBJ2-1,TGTGCCAGCAGCTTAACCAATGAGCAGTTCTTC,CASSLTNEQFF
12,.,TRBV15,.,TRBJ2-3,TGTGCCACCAGCGGGGCGCCAGATACGCAGTATTTT,CATSGAPDTQYF
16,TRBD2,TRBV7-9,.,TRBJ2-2,TGTGCCAGCAGCCGGTGGACTAGCGCGAACACCGGGGAGCTGTTTTTT,CASSRWTSANTGELFF
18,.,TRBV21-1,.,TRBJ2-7,TGTGCCAAGAACCCTTTCCGGGACTTGCCCCGGCCGGACTACGAGCAGTACTTC,CAKNPFRDLPRPDYEQYF
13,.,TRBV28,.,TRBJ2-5,TGTGCCAGCAGTTTATCGGGCGGAGAGACCCAGTACTTC,CASSLSGGETQYF
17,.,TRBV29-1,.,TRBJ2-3,TGCAGCGTTGAAGAGTTCCGAGCTAGCCTTTTGACGGATACGCAGTATTTT,CSVEEFRASLLTDTQYF
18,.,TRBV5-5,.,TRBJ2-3,TGTGCCAGCAGCTCAAATGGCACCACTAGGGTCGAGGGAGATACGCAGTATTTT,CASSSNGTTRVEGDTQYF
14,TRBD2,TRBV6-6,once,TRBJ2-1,TGTGCCAGCAGTTACGTTACTAGCGACAATGAGCAGTTCTTC,CASSYVTSDNEQFF
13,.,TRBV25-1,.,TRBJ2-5,TGTGCCAGCAGTGAATCTCTGCAAGAGACCCAGTACTTC,CASSESLQETQYF
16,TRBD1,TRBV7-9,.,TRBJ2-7,TGTGCCAGCAGCTCCCCGCTCGACAGGGTCTCCTACGAGCAGTACTTC,CASSSPLDRVSYEQYF
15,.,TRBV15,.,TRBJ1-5,TGTGCCACCAGATCCCCGGACAGTAGCAATCAGCCCCAGCATTTT,CATRSPDSSNQPQHF
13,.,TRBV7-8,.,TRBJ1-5,TGTGCCAGCAGCTCCCCCGCGAATCAGCCCCAGCATTTT,CASSSPANQPQHF